The rows below give T cell receptor beta chains drawn from one sample of a study of human thymus T cells. The table came from immunoSEQ multiplex PCR; TCRdb's copy has only in-frame clones and leaves some out. The repertoire holds about 78,000 clones, with just over 95% as singletons. Specimen: thymus tissue. The receptor source for this set is a boy under two years old with a congenital heart defect but otherwise immunologically healthy. Both conserved end residues are part of each CDR3. D genes are given only for firm matches. Where a row states a size, it is once, few, many or the class of an expanded clone; other rows omit it.

clone size: NA; D gene: TRBD1; J gene: TRBJ1-5; V gene: TRBV19; CDR3 protein: CASSPRSDRVGYSNQPQHF; CDR3 DNA: TGTGCCAGTAGTCCCCGATCAGACAGGGTGGGTTATAGCAATCAGCCCCAGCATTTT
clone size: NA; D gene: NA; J gene: TRBJ1-3; V gene: TRBV7-9; CDR3 protein: CASGGRYLSGNTIYF; CDR3 DNA: TGTGCCAGCGGTGGCCGATACCTCTCTGGAAACACCATATATTTT
clone size: NA; D gene: NA; J gene: TRBJ1-1; V gene: TRBV7-3; CDR3 protein: CASSPRGSMNTEAFF; CDR3 DNA: TGTGCCAGCAGCCCCAGGGGTAGTATGAACACTGAAGCTTTCTTT
clone size: NA; D gene: NA; J gene: TRBJ1-5; V gene: TRBV25-1; CDR3 protein: CASSEGRGHSNQPQHF; CDR3 DNA: TGTGCCAGCAGTGAAGGGAGAGGGCATAGCAATCAGCCCCAGCATTTT
clone size: NA; D gene: TRBD2; J gene: TRBJ2-1; V gene: TRBV6-5; CDR3 protein: CASTKRAGGAHEQFF; CDR3 DNA: TGTGCCAGCACAAAAAGGGCGGGGGGGGCCCATGAGCAGTTCTTC
clone size: NA; D gene: NA; J gene: TRBJ2-3; V gene: TRBV7-9; CDR3 protein: CASSLIGPFDTDTQYF; CDR3 DNA: TGTGCCAGCAGCTTGATTGGGCCCTTTGACACAGATACGCAGTATTTT
clone size: NA; D gene: NA; J gene: TRBJ2-7; V gene: TRBV18; CDR3 protein: CASSHQGHLSSYEQYF; CDR3 DNA: TGTGCCAGCTCTCACCAAGGACACCTTAGCTCCTACGAGCAGTACTTC
clone size: NA; D gene: NA; J gene: TRBJ1-2; V gene: TRBV7-9; CDR3 protein: CASSLDPRRPIYYGYTF; CDR3 DNA: TGTGCCAGCAGCTTAGACCCTCGGAGACCAATCTACTATGGCTACACCTTC
clone size: NA; D gene: TRBD1; J gene: TRBJ2-1; V gene: TRBV20-1; CDR3 protein: CSATRDGTGFF; CDR3 DNA: TGCAGTGCCACTCGGGACGGGACAGGGTTCTTC
clone size: NA; D gene: NA; J gene: TRBJ1-2; V gene: TRBV19; CDR3 protein: CASKSSSFHYGYTF; CDR3 DNA: TGTGCCAGTAAGTCAAGCTCATTCCACTATGGCTACACCTTC
clone size: NA; D gene: NA; J gene: TRBJ1-2; V gene: TRBV28; CDR3 protein: CASSSHQVLEPLYYGYTF; CDR3 DNA: TGTGCCAGCAGTTCGCACCAAGTTCTAGAGCCCCTCTACTATGGCTACACCTTC
clone size: NA; D gene: NA; J gene: TRBJ2-7; V gene: TRBV23-1; CDR3 protein: CASSQLTGKRYF; CDR3 DNA: TGCGCCAGCAGTCAATTAACAGGGAAACGGTACTTC
clone size: NA; D gene: TRBD1; J gene: TRBJ1-1; V gene: TRBV19; CDR3 protein: CATKFFRGPVNTEAFF; CDR3 DNA: TGTGCCACCAAATTTTTCAGGGGGCCCGTGAACACTGAAGCTTTCTTT
clone size: NA; D gene: TRBD1; J gene: TRBJ2-6; V gene: TRBV27; CDR3 protein: CASSFTGGATGANVLTF; CDR3 DNA: TGTGCCAGCAGTTTCACAGGGGGCGCAACTGGGGCCAACGTCCTGACTTTC
clone size: NA; D gene: TRBD1; J gene: TRBJ2-7; V gene: TRBV7-2; CDR3 protein: CASSSPDRVWEQYF; CDR3 DNA: TGTGCCAGCAGCTCCCCGGACAGGGTCTGGGAGCAGTACTTC
clone size: NA; D gene: NA; J gene: TRBJ1-6; V gene: TRBV14; CDR3 protein: CASSQGGEWAPLHF; CDR3 DNA: TGTGCCAGCAGCCAAGGGGGCGAGTGGGCACCCCTCCACTTT
clone size: NA; D gene: NA; J gene: TRBJ1-1; V gene: TRBV19; CDR3 protein: CASRTGSGSTEAFF; CDR3 DNA: TGTGCCAGTAGAACAGGGTCCGGGAGCACTGAAGCTTTCTTT
clone size: once; D gene: TRBD1; J gene: TRBJ1-1; V gene: TRBV5-4; CDR3 protein: CASSLEDRENTEAFF; CDR3 DNA: TGTGCCAGCAGCTTGGAGGACAGGGAGAACACTGAAGCTTTCTTT
clone size: NA; D gene: NA; J gene: TRBJ1-1; V gene: TRBV6-1; CDR3 protein: CASSEAPGHPNTEAFF; CDR3 DNA: TGTGCCAGCAGTGAAGCCCCGGGTCACCCGAACACTGAAGCTTTCTTT
clone size: NA; D gene: NA; J gene: TRBJ2-3; V gene: TRBV28; CDR3 protein: CASSFKPQAASTDTQYF; CDR3 DNA: TGTGCCAGCAGTTTTAAGCCGCAGGCGGCTAGCACAGATACGCAGTATTTT
clone size: once; D gene: TRBD1; J gene: TRBJ2-7; V gene: TRBV7-9; CDR3 protein: CASSLALITGGSYEQYF; CDR3 DNA: TGTGCCAGCAGCTTAGCCTTGATAACAGGGGGTTCCTACGAGCAGTACTTC
clone size: NA; D gene: NA; J gene: TRBJ1-2; V gene: TRBV6-4; CDR3 protein: CASSDGAGPNYGYTF; CDR3 DNA: TGTGCCAGCAGTGACGGGGCAGGGCCTAACTATGGCTACACCTTC
clone size: NA; D gene: TRBD2; J gene: TRBJ2-7; V gene: TRBV9; CDR3 protein: CASSEKRDSYEQYF; CDR3 DNA: TGTGCCAGCAGCGAAAAGCGGGACTCCTACGAGCAGTACTTC
clone size: NA; D gene: TRBD1; J gene: TRBJ1-3; V gene: TRBV28; CDR3 protein: CASSPDRGLWGNTIYF; CDR3 DNA: TGTGCCAGCAGTCCCGATAGGGGGCTATGGGGAAACACCATATATTTT
clone size: NA; D gene: NA; J gene: TRBJ2-7; V gene: TRBV5-6; CDR3 protein: CASSPDKGRARNEQYF; CDR3 DNA: TGTGCCAGCAGCCCGGATAAAGGCAGGGCCCGCAACGAGCAGTACTTC
clone size: NA; D gene: TRBD1; J gene: TRBJ2-1; V gene: TRBV11-2; CDR3 protein: CASSPPVGTGIYNEQFF; CDR3 DNA: TGTGCCAGCAGCCCCCCTGTCGGGACAGGGATCTACAATGAGCAGTTCTTC
clone size: NA; D gene: NA; J gene: TRBJ2-7; V gene: TRBV27; CDR3 protein: CASNLYEQYF; CDR3 DNA: TGTGCCAGCAACCTTTACGAGCAGTACTTC
clone size: NA; D gene: NA; J gene: TRBJ1-6; V gene: TRBV10-3; CDR3 protein: CAIAQSNSPLHF; CDR3 DNA: TGTGCCATCGCCCAGAGTAATTCACCCCTCCACTTT
clone size: NA; D gene: TRBD2; J gene: TRBJ2-3; V gene: TRBV5-1; CDR3 protein: CASSHSALAVRWGTDTQYF; CDR3 DNA: TGCGCCAGCAGCCACTCGGCGCTAGCGGTGAGGTGGGGCACAGATACGCAGTATTTT